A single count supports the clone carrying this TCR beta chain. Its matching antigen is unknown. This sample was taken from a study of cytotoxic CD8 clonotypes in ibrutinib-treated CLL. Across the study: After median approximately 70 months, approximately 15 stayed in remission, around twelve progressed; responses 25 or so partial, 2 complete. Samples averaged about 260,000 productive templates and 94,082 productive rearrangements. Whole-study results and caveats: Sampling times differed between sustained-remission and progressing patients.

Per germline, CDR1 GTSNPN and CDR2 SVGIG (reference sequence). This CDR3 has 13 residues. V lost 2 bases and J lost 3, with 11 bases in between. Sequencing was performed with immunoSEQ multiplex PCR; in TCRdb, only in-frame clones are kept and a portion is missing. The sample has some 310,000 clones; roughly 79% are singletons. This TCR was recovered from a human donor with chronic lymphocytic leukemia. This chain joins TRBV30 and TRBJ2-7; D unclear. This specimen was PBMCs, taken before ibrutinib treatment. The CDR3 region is CAWSFGPVYEQYF. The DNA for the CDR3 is TGTGCCTGGAGTTTTGGCCCTGTCTACGAGCAGTACTTC.